These 30 T cell receptor beta chains were all obtained from the same sample, sequenced in a study of blood T cell repertoires in COVID-19. Assay: immunoSEQ multiplex PCR; the TCRdb copy retains only in-frame clones and omits some. The table lists about 140,000 clones, around 76% of them singletons, with over 10% in the top ten. Sequencing was performed on peripheral blood. These receptors were taken from a man older than 75 with acute or convalescent COVID-19.

The chain carries TRBV18 and TRBJ1-2; D unclear. CDR1 is KGHSH, CDR2 LQKENI, per germline. Trimming cost V 5 bases and J 3 bases, with 7 bases left between them. The CDR3 sequence is 12 residues long. The CDR3 bases are TGTGCCAGCTCAGGGAGAGACTATGGCTACACCTTC. Its translation: CASSGRDYGYTF. Using reference TRBV18 and TRBJ1-2 for the parts outside the CDR3, the full variable domain is NAGVMQNPRHLVRRRGQEARLRCSPMKGHSHVYWYRQLPEEGLKFMVYLQKENIIDESGMPKERFSAEFPKEGPSILRIQQVVRGDSAAYFCASSGRDYGYTFGSGTRLTVV.

The gene calls are TRBV18 and TRBJ1-1, with a possible D match to TRBD1 (5 bases). V was shortened by 6 bases and J by 8 bases, with 16 bases between the two germline ends. This CDR3 has 13 residues. Germline CDR1 and CDR2: KGHSH and LQKENI. The CDR3, as DNA: TGTGCCAGCTCCTTCGACAGCCAGACCGAAGCTTTCTTT. The encoded protein is CASSFDSQTEAFF.

V gene TRBV6-5 combines with J gene TRBJ1-1; no firm D call. Looked up from germline, CDR1 is MNHEY and CDR2 is SVGAGI. This CDR3 has 13 amino acids. V shed 6 bases and J shed 1 base, with 9 bases lying between them. The CDR3 is CASSTNRNTEAFF. The CDR3 region has the DNA TGTGCCAGCAGCACAAACAGGAACACTGAAGCTTTCTTT.

This sequence joins TRBV19 and TRBJ2-1; D might be TRBD1 (6 bases). V lost 3 bases and J 10 bases, leaving 28 bases between the germline ends. Germline V gene lookup returns CDR1 LNHDA and CDR2 SQIVND (reference sequence). The CDR3 runs to 18 residues. In DNA form, the CDR3 reads TGTGCCAGTAGTATTCCCCCGTCGGCAGGGGCTACCCGTATGGAGCAGTTCTTC. It translates to CASSIPPSAGATRMEQFF.

This sequence joins TRBV5-1 and TRBJ2-7; 8 bases are shared with TRBD1. Germline CDR1 SGHRS, CDR2 YFSETQ. The CDR3 is 14 amino acids. V shed 7 bases, J shed 1 base, and the junction held 7 bases outside the gene matches. The CDR3 DNA sequence: TGCGCCAGCGGGGTCGGGACAGGATCCTACGAGCAGTACTTC. Amino acids: CASGVGTGSYEQYF.

This rearrangement joins TRBV7-6 to TRBJ2-7, with D tentatively TRBD2 (5 bases). The CDR3 covers 14 residues. V lost 8 bases and J 0 bases, leaving 14 bases between the germline ends. Germline V lookup: CDR1 SGHVS, CDR2 FNYEAQ. As DNA, the CDR3 is TGTGCCAGCCAGAGGGTACCCGACTCCTACGAGCAGTACTTC. Protein sequence: CASQRVPDSYEQYF.

J is TRBJ1-5 and V is TRBV6-5, with 7 bases identical to TRBD1. After removal of 3 bases from V and 4 bases from J, the junction contained 6 bases not matched to a gene. The CDR3 covers 15 residues. Germline values: CDR1 MNHEY, CDR2 SVGAGI. CDR3 region: CASSYSGGRNQPQHF. The CDR3 nucleotides are TGTGCCAGCAGTTATTCAGGGGGAAGGAATCAGCCCCAGCATTTT.

The chain has TRBV11-1 and TRBJ2-5; 8 positions agree with TRBD2. Per the germline V gene, CDR1 is SGHAT and CDR2 is FQDESV (reference sequence). There are 16 residues in the CDR3. After removal of 4 bases from V and 2 bases from J, the junction contained 9 bases not matched to a gene. CDR3 nucleotides: TGTGCCAGCAGCTCCTATAGCGGGGCGTCACAAGAGACCCAGTACTTC. Translated: CASSSYSGASQETQYF.

This chain uses TRBV5-4 with TRBJ2-7, with D possibly being TRBD2 (7 bases). Germline CDR1 reads SGHNT; CDR2 reads YYREEE (reference sequence). V lost 4 bases to trimming and J lost 3 bases, with 14 bases between them. This CDR3 region has 14 residues. The CDR3 loop is CASSAAGARYEQYF. CDR3 sequence (DNA): TGTGCCAGCAGCGCCGCGGGGGCGCGCTACGAGCAGTACTTC.

This chain uses TRBV5-6 with TRBJ2-7; 7 bases are a match to TRBD1. CDR1 is SGHDT, CDR2 YYEEEE, per germline. V gave up 4 bases and J gave up 3 bases; unmatched junction bases: 13. The CDR3 is 16 residues long. For the CDR3, the DNA is TGTGCCAGCAGCCCGGACAGAGGGACAGAAGTCTACGAGCAGTACTTC. This encodes CASSPDRGTEVYEQYF.

In its sample, this clone was seen once. The rearrangement links TRBV28 to TRBJ1-6, with D perhaps TRBD1 (6 bases). The CDR3 is 17 residues long. V was trimmed by 2 bases and J by 9 bases, leaving 20 bases between them. The germline V gene has CDR1 MDHEN and CDR2 SYDVKM. As DNA, the CDR3 is TGTGCCAGCAGTTTAGCGGGGGGGCCGACCCAGCCTTCACCCCTCCACTTT. Protein sequence: CASSLAGGPTQPSPLHF.

The chain carries TRBV4-1 and TRBJ1-2; no firm D call. Trimming pared 0 bases from V and 4 bases from J, leaving 12 bases between. Germline V gives CDR1 MGHRA, CDR2 YSYEKL. The CDR3 runs 15 residues. The CDR3 nucleotides are TGCGCCAGCAGCCAAGATCAAAATAGCGGCTATGGCTACACCTTC. It encodes CASSQDQNSGYGYTF.

This clone appeared a single time. The chain employs TRBV5-4 and TRBJ1-6; D remains unclear. Germline CDR1 is SGHNT and CDR2 is YYREEE (reference sequence). The V end lost 1 base, the J end lost 10 bases, and 12 bases lay between the germline ends. The CDR3 covers 14 residues. Here the CDR3 reads CASSLLLGGSPLHF. The CDR3 DNA reads as TGTGCCAGCAGCTTGCTTCTAGGCGGCTCACCCCTCCACTTT.

This clone was detected once. The chain recombines TRBV28 with TRBJ1-1; 9 bases map to TRBD1. V dropped 5 bases and J dropped 5; count of bases not matched to a gene: 6. The germline V gene has CDR1 MDHEN and CDR2 SYDVKM. The CDR3 covers 14 residues. CDR3 region: CASSVGDRVTEAFF. CDR3 DNA sequence: TGTGCCAGCAGTGTCGGGGACAGGGTAACTGAAGCTTTCTTT. Complete variable domain (other parts from reference TRBV28 and TRBJ1-1): DVKVTQSSRYLVKRTGEKVFLECVQDMDHENMFWYRQDPGLGLRLIYFSYDVKMKEKGDIPEGYSVSREKKERFSLILESASTNQTSMYLCASSVGDRVTEAFFGQGTRLTVV.

The table lists this clone with a count of one. In nucleotides, the CDR3 is TGTGCCAGCAGCCGGAGGGCAGACTATGGCTACACCTTC. Translating it yields CASSRRADYGYTF. The rearrangement uses TRBV7-9 and TRBJ1-2; D ambiguous. Germline V lookup: CDR1 SEHNR, CDR2 FQNEAQ (reference sequence). The CDR3 has 13 amino acids. V lost 5 bases, J lost 3 bases, and 10 bases lay in between.

The rearrangement links TRBV25-1 to TRBJ2-5; 7 bases line up with TRBD1. This CDR3 region has 14 residues. V was clipped by 2 bases and J by 5 bases; unmatched bases: 5. CDR1 and CDR2 (germline): MGHDK, SYGVNS. The CDR3 DNA follows: TGTGCCAGCAGTGAAATGAGGGGGCAGGAGACCCAGTACTTC. This gives the protein CASSEMRGQETQYF.

This chain connects TRBV18 to TRBJ2-7; the match to TRBD1 covers 10 bases. This CDR3 is built from 13 residues. From germline, CDR1 is KGHSH and CDR2 LQKENI. The CDR3 spells CASSEDRDRGLLV. CDR3 DNA sequence: TGTGCCAGCTCCGAAGACCGGGACAGGGGACTTCTCGTC.

The rearrangement links TRBV20-1 to TRBJ2-5; possible D gene TRBD2, 5 bases. Per germline, CDR1 DFQATT and CDR2 SNEGSKA (reference sequence). This CDR3 is built from 11 residues. CDR3 bases: TGCACCGGGGTCATCCAAGAGACCCAGTACTTC. Residues: CTGVIQETQYF.

This clone came up a few times. The chain joins TRBV6-5 to TRBJ2-7, with D perhaps TRBD1 (6 bases). V lost 7 bases, J lost 2 bases, and 12 bases lay in between. Germline CDR1 and CDR2: MNHEY and SVGAGI. The length of the CDR3 is 13 residues. CDR3 nucleotides: TGTGCCAGCACCCGGTGGACAGCCTACGAGCAGTACTTC. As protein: CASTRWTAYEQYF.

A single count supports this clone. The chain joins TRBV6-2 or TRBV6-3 to TRBJ1-1; the D gene is possibly TRBD1 (5 bases). The CDR3 is 15 amino acids. V lost 0 bases to trimming and J lost 2 bases, with 10 bases between them. Germline V lookup: CDR1 MNHEY, CDR2 SVGEGT. CDR3 protein: CASSYSMTVNTEAFF. The DNA for the CDR3 is TGTGCCAGCAGTTACTCGATGACAGTCAACACTGAAGCTTTCTTT.

This clone was detected only a few times. The chain has TRBV18 and TRBJ1-4, with D perhaps matching TRBD1 (6 bases). Germline V CDR1 and CDR2: KGHSH, LQKENI. V was pared by 6 bases and J by 6 bases, with 17 bases between. This CDR3 comprises 15 residues. CDR3 loop: CASSPGQPQYEKLFF. Here the CDR3 DNA reads TGTGCCAGCTCCCCGGGACAACCGCAGTATGAAAAACTGTTTTTT.

Details on this clone: At one end, the junction sequence differs from germline, possibly due to a read error. This rearrangement joins TRBV30 to TRBJ1-1; weak D call: TRBD1 (6 bases). This CDR3 region has 12 residues. Germline V CDR1 and CDR2: GTSNPN, SVGIG (reference sequence). CDR3 amino acids: CARRGRNTEAFF. The DNA for the CDR3 is TGTGCCCGGAGGGGGAGGAACACTGAAGCTTTCTTT. Supplemented by reference TRBV30 and TRBJ1-1, the full variable domain reads SQTIHQWPATLVQPVGSPLSLECTVEGTSNPNLYWYRQAAGRGLQLLFYSVGIGQISSEVPQNLSASRPQDRQFILSSKKLLLSDSGFYLCARRGRNTEAFFGQGTRLTVV.

The CDR3 here is CASSQGVPGSNQPQHF. In nucleotides, the CDR3 is TGTGCCAGCAGCCAAGGGGTCCCGGGTAGCAATCAGCCCCAGCATTTT. The rearrangement links TRBV3-1 (or the pseudogene TRBV3-2) to TRBJ1-5, with no clear D. This CDR3 has 16 amino acids. Looked up from germline, CDR1 is LGHDT and CDR2 is YNNKEL (reference sequence). With 1 base removed from V and 0 bases from J, the gap between germline ends came to 10 bases.

V is TRBV7-8 and J is TRBJ2-5; 9 nucleotides match TRBD2. V was clipped by 6 bases and J by 3 bases; unmatched bases: 11. This CDR3 is 16 amino acids long. Germline CDR1 and CDR2: SGHVS and FQNEAQ. The DNA of the CDR3 is TGTGCCAGCAGATTGGGCAGCGGGGGGCCCAAAGAGACCCAGTACTTC. It yields the protein CASRLGSGGPKETQYF.

This clone was counted only a few times. The chain couples TRBV3-1 (or the pseudogene TRBV3-2) to TRBJ2-6; D perhaps matches TRBD2 (6 bases). This CDR3 is 16 amino acids long. Trimming took 1 base from V and 3 from J, leaving 10 bases between them. The germline V gene encodes CDR1 LGHDT and CDR2 YNNKEL (reference sequence). CDR3 amino acids: CASSQARGGGANVLTF. The CDR3, as DNA: TGTGCCAGCAGCCAAGCCCGGGGAGGTGGGGCCAACGTCCTGACTTTC.

The chain joins TRBV6-5 to TRBJ2-3; TRBD1 aligns across 7 bases. Germline assignment: CDR1 MNHEY and CDR2 SVGAGI. The CDR3 is made up of 15 amino acids. Trimming took 6 bases from V and 0 from J; bases not matched to a gene: 6. CDR3 in DNA: TGTGCCAGCAGGGGACAGTTCCTGAGCACAGATACGCAGTATTTT. Translating it yields CASRGQFLSTDTQYF.

This clone was picked up one time. The CDR3 sequence is CASSFDPAPRETQYF. The CDR3 nucleotides read TGCGCCAGCAGCTTTGATCCAGCCCCCAGGGAGACCCAGTACTTC. The chain couples TRBV5-1 to TRBJ2-5; no definite D call. Trimming took 2 bases from V and 5 from J, leaving 16 bases between them. The CDR3 runs to 15 residues. CDR1 is SGHRS, CDR2 YFSETQ, per germline.

In its sample, this clone was seen once. It is unclear where the CDR3 begins or ends on the DNA, so no DNA is shown, and the CDR3 is as TCRdb lists it. The chain combines TRBV19 with TRBJ1-2; the DNA was not compared with TRBD1, the D call given in the table. Including both end residues, the CDR3 is 16 amino acids long. The germline V gene has CDR1 LNHDA and CDR2 SQIVND (reference sequence). CDR3 residues: CASTPDRVRFGNGYTF.

This clone was picked up one time. The J gene is TRBJ2-3, the V gene TRBV7-2; 7 bases fit TRBD2. This CDR3 spans 12 amino acids. V shed 5 bases, J shed 7 bases, and the junction held 3 bases outside the gene matches. The germline gives CDR1 SGHTA, CDR2 FQGNSA. This CDR3 is CASSPLANTQYF. The CDR3, as DNA: TGTGCCAGCAGCCCACTAGCGAATACGCAGTATTTT.

The chain has TRBV6-5 and TRBJ1-1; D possibly corresponds to TRBD1 (5 bases). V was pared by 4 bases and J by 10 bases, with 13 bases between. The length of the CDR3 is 12 residues. CDR1 is MNHEY, CDR2 SVGAGI, per germline. The DNA of the CDR3 is TGTGCCAGCAGTTGGGGGGGGACCGGAGCTTTCTTT. As protein: CASSWGGTGAFF.